This TCR beta chain was obtained from a study of T cell repertoires in cytomegalovirus infection. Study details: Use of recently identified HLA-C-restricted and well-studied HLA-B-restricted CMV epitopes was part of the study. Study findings and constraints: Ex vivo responses were dominated by HLA-C-restricted CMV-specific TCR beta clonotypes.

TCRdb fed the reads into MiXCR, producing one record per CDR3 protein. Of over 250,000 distinct CDR3 sequences listed, about 20% are singletons. This clonotype was counted ten times or more. Its antigen is not identified. With 5 bases removed from V and 0 bases from J, the gap between germline ends came to 11 bases. The CDR3 consists of 15 residues. CDR1 is MDHEN, CDR2 SYDVKM, per germline. This TCR derives from a human donor in good health (CMV status not recorded). Some clones in this sample may be carry-over from other donors' samples. Source: cultured PBMCs, taken from culture after CMV antigen stimulation. This chain joins TRBV28 and TRBJ1-3; D remains ambiguous. CDR3 bases: TGTGCCAGCAGTACTATCACAGCCTCTGGAAACACCATATATTTT. Translating it yields CASSTITASGNTIYF.